This T cell receptor beta chain emerged from a study of shared clonotypes between healthy human individuals (dated by TCRdb to the early 2020s). Broadly, across the study: A couple of women and a few men aged 18 to 49 years were included in the cohort. To increase sequencing depth and limit assay-specific biases, different laboratories used diverse techniques to prepare libraries and sequence TCR repertoires. Between about 0.9 and 9 billion PBMCs per donor were obtained by leukapheresis. Blood TCR repertoires of 5 or 6 healthy adults were deeply sequenced to estimate repertoire size and the extent of clonotype sharing between individuals. For each donor, CD4 naive and CD4 memory were each given three plates, CD8 naive was given two plates, and CD8 memory was given one plate. Study-level results and caveats: Because the study included only a small number of donors, the genetic and exposure-history diversity represented was limited. Sampling was restricted to blood, and TCR repertoires in tissue are likely to differ from TCR repertoires in blood. Across a handful of donors, about 4.5% of naive CD4, more than 3% of naive CD8, around 2.1% of memory CD4, and 0.3% to 0.45% of memory CD8 clonotypes were shared. Rarefaction of sorted-subset datasets indicated incomplete sequencing despite the large sequencing depth. Compared with non-shared clonotypes, the clonotypes found in all four sorted-subset donors had higher generation probabilities. Pairwise subsampling led to the expectation that sequencing depth would affect the degree of clonotype sharing among donors. Larger estimated clonotype richness was generally found for naive subsets than for memory subsets.

Healthy HIV-negative adults with no recently reported acute infections or vaccinations were included as donors. All donors were Caucasian adults living in Nashville, Tennessee, USA. CD4+ T cells were enriched through magnetic negative selection, after which naive cells were positively selected on CD45RA and the remaining negative fraction served as the memory subset. Blood was obtained by leukapheresis, after which PBMCs were separated by Ficoll-Histopaque density gradient centrifugation and cryopreserved in liquid nitrogen vapor phase. Purity and quantity of every magnetically sorted T cell population were checked by analytical flow cytometry. From each sorted fraction, genomic DNA was isolated and quantified by UV absorbance on a Nanodrop 2000c. A note on this clone: This receptor's antigen is unknown. Base quality data are lacking; no much larger clone is found one base away. Other DNA sequences in this specimen translate into the identical CDR3.

Using the deep immunoSEQ assay, TCR CDR3 regions were amplified from genomic DNA by multiplex PCR. Extracted genomic DNA from each cell subset was spread evenly across all wells of several immunoSEQ 96-well plates, with each plate serving as a replicate. For sorted subsets, approximately 200 ng of genomic DNA, equivalent to 30,000 or so T cell genomes, went into each replicate PCR. Purified libraries were measured with a Qubit 3.0 fluorometer, size-checked on a Bioanalyzer 2100, and measured again with the KAPA Library Quantification kit. Each immunoSEQ 96-well plate was sequenced on its own single-read 150-cycle Illumina NextSeq 550 flow cell. The original methods were these. Because the immunoSEQ output included only junctional sequences and no quality scores, the filtering could not be the same as the filtering used for full-length reads. To assign V/J genes and CDR3, sequences were annotated using PyIR, a Python wrapper for IgBLAST v1.9, with IMGT germline references. Reads were removed for weak V/J assignments (E-value above 1e-6), missing CDR3, stop codons, out-of-frame junctions, or ambiguous translated residues. V3J clonotypes were defined as sequences sharing the same inferred V gene, J gene, and CDR3 amino acid sequence. Percentage overlap between repertoires was computed as shared unique clonotypes divided by the size of the smaller repertoire. RTK rarefaction, the Chao1 estimator, and Recon v2.1 estimates of unobserved clonotypes were used to assess repertoire richness. For all TCRbeta clonotypes obtained by the gDNA method from a few donors, generation probabilities were computed with OLGA. Sourced from immuneACCESS, this table was stored by TCRdb with only in-frame sequences that have V and J called. A share of the clones is absent; for the studies checked, an unresolved V gene accounts for under half, and the remainder has no known explanation. The D gene and trimming were derived from the DNA, and the V and J assignments and clone size from that table. The sample has 2 million to 2.5 million clones on record, 80% to 95% of them singletons. Approximately 0.37% of the sample rests with the top ten.

The germline V gene provides CDR1 ENHRY and CDR2 SYGVKD. V trim: 6 bases; J trim: 0 bases; unmatched bases: 1. The CDR3 contains 14 residues, cysteine and phenylalanine counted. CDR3 DNA is the only sequence kept; it has 42 bases, read in frame from the first base. Sample: naive CD4+ T cells from PBMCs. This specimen's cell subset or site label, interpreted: CD45RA+ positively selected. The rearranged chain carries TRBV10-3 and TRBJ2-3, with 9 central nucleotides matching TRBD1. The clonotype originates from a man aged 18 to 30 in good health. Some clones in this sample may be carry-over from other donors' samples. The nucleotides are TGTGCCATCAGGGGACAGGGTAGCACAGATACGCAGTATTTT. The resulting protein is CAIRGQGSTDTQYF.